What follows describes a single T cell receptor (beta chain). Its antigen remains unknown. The data originate from a study of cytomegalovirus exposure and HLA in healthy donors. Study in general: Earlier, about 179 million T cells were analyzed, and 95 million to 140 million unique TCR beta sequences were found among them. Findings and limits, study-wide: The authors confirmed in vitro that a few CMV-associated chains were specific for CMV antigens. V- and J-gene trimming of TCR beta was linked (in a later analysis) to a missense DCLRE1C variant.

The CDR3 contains 14 residues. The ends were cut back, 5 bases at V and 3 bases at J, with 11 bases in the middle. Per germline, CDR1 LNHNV and CDR2 YYDKDF (reference sequence). 13 Jbeta primers and 60 Vbeta primers were used for the PCR. The data were produced by immunoSEQ multiplex PCR, yet TCRdb's version contains in-frame clones alone and is incomplete. Of 180,000 or so clones in the sample, around 80% were seen once. This receptor was identified in a woman in her sixties or seventies in good health and CMV-seropositive. V is TRBV15 and J is TRBJ2-1; no clear D gene. What was sequenced was PBMCs. The CDR3 region has the DNA TGTGCCACCAGCTGGAGCGCCGACTACAATGAGCAGTTCTTC. Its protein is CATSWSADYNEQFF.